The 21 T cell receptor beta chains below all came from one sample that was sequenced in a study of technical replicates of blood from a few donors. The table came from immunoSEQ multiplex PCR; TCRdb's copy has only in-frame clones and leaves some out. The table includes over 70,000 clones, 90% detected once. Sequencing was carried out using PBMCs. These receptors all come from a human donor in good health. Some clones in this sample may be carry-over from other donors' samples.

The CDR3 loop reads CAISLGGAISYEQYF. The CDR3 DNA follows: TGTGCCATCTCACTGGGGGGGGCGATCTCCTACGAGCAGTACTTC. The J gene is TRBJ2-7, the V gene TRBV10-3; D might be TRBD2 (7 bases). Per the germline V gene, CDR1 is ENHRY and CDR2 is SYGVKD. V was trimmed by 8 bases and J by 0 bases, leaving 17 bases between them. The CDR3 sequence is 15 residues long.

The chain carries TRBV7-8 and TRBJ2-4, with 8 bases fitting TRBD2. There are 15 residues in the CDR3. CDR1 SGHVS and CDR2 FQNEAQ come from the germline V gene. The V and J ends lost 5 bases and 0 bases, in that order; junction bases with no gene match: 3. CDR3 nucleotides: TGTGCCAGCAGCGGCGGGGGGTTAGCCAAAAACATTCAGTACTTC. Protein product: CASSGGGLAKNIQYF. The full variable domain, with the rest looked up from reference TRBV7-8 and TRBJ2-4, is GAGVSQSPRYKVAKRGQDVALRCDPISGHVSLFWYQQALGQGPEFLTYFQNEAQLDKSGLPSDRFFAERPEGSVSTLKIQRTQQEDSAVYLCASSGGGLAKNIQYFGAGTRLSVL.

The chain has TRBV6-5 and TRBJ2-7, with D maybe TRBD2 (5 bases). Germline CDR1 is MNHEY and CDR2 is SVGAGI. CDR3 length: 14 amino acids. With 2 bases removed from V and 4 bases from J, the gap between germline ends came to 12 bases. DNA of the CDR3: TGTGCCAGCAGTTACAAAGGAGGCTGGTACGAGCAGTACTTC. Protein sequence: CASSYKGGWYEQYF.

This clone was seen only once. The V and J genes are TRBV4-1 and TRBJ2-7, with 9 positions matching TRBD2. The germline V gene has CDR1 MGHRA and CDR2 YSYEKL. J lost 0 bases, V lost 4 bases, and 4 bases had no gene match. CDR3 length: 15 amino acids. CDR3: CASSPREGLSYEQYF. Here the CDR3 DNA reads TGCGCCAGCAGCCCGCGGGAGGGCCTCTCCTACGAGCAGTACTTC.

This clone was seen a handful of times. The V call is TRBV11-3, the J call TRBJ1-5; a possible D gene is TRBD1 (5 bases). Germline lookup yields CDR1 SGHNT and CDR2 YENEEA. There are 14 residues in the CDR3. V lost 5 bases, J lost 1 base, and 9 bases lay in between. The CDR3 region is CASSVDSSNQPQHF. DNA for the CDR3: TGTGCCAGCAGCGTCGACAGCAGCAATCAGCCCCAGCATTTT.

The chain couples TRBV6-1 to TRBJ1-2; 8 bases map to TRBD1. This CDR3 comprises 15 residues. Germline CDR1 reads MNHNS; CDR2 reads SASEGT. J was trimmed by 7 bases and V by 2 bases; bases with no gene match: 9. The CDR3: CASSERPTGGGGYTF. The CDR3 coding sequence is TGTGCCAGCAGTGAACGTCCCACAGGGGGTGGTGGCTACACCTTC.

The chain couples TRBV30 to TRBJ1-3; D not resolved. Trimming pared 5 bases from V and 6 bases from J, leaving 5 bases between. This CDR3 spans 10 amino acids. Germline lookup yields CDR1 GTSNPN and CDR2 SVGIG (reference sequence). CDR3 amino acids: CAWSVNTIYF. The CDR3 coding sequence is TGTGCCTGGTCGGTAAACACCATATATTTT.

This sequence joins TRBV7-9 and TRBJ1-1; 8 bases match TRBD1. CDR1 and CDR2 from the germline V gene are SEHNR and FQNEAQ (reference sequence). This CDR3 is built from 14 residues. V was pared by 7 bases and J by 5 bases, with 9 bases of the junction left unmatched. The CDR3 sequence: CASILQGAGTEAFF. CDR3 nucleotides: TGTGCCAGCATTCTCCAGGGGGCTGGGACTGAAGCTTTCTTT. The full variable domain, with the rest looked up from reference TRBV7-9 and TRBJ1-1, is DTGVSQNPRHKITKRGQNVTFRCDPISEHNRLYWYRQTLGQGPEFLTYFQNEAQLEKSRLLSDRFSAERPKGSFSTLEIQRTEQGDSAMYLCASILQGAGTEAFFGQGTRLTVV.

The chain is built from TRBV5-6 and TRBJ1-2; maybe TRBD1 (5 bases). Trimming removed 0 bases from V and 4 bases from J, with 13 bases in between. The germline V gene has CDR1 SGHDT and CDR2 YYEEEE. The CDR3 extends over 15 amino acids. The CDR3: CASSLGAWGLYGYTF. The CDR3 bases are TGTGCCAGCAGCTTGGGTGCCTGGGGCCTCTATGGCTACACCTTC.

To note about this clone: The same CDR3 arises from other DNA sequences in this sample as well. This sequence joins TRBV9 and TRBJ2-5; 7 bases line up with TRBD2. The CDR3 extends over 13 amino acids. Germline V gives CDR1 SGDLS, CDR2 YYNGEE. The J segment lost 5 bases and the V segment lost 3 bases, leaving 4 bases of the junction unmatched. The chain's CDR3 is CASSGGGLETQYF. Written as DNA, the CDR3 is TGTGCCAGCAGCGGGGGGGGGTTGGAGACCCAGTACTTC. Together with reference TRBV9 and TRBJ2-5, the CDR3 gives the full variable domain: DSGVTQTPKHLITATGQRVTLRCSPRSGDLSVYWYQQSLDQGLQFLIQYYNGEERAKGNILERFSAQQFPDLHSELNLSSLELGDSALYFCASSGGGLETQYFGPGTRLLVL.

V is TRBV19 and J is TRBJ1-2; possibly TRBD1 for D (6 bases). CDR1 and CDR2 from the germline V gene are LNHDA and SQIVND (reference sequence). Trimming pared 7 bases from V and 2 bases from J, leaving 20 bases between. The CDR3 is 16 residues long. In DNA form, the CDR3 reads TGTGCCAGTACCCCCCGGGGGGGCGCCAGCAACTATGGCTACACCTTC. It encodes CASTPRGGASNYGYTF.

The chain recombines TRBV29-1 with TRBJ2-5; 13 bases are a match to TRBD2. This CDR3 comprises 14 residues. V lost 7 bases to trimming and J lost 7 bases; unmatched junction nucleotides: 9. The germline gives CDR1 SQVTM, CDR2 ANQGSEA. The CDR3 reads CSATSGGAWGTQYF. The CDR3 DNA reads TGCAGCGCCACTAGCGGGGGGGCTTGGGGGACCCAGTACTTC. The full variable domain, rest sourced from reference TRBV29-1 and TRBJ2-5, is SAVISQKPSRDICQRGTSLTIQCQVDSQVTMMFWYRQQPGQSLTLIATANQGSEATYESGFVIDKFPISRPNLTFSTLTVSNMSPEDSSIYLCSATSGGAWGTQYFGPGTRLLVL.

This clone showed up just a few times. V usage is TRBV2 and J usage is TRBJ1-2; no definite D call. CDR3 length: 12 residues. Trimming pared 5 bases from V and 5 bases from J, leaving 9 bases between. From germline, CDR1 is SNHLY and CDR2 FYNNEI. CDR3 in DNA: TGTGCCAGCAGTCTTTCGGGGTATGGCTACACCTTC. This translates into CASSLSGYGYTF.

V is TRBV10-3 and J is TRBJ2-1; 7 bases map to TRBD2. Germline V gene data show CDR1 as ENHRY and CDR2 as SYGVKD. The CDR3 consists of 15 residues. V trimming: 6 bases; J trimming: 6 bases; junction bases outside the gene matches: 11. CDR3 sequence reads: CAISPARERVNEQFF. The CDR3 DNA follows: TGTGCCATCAGCCCTGCGCGGGAGAGAGTCAATGAGCAGTTCTTC.

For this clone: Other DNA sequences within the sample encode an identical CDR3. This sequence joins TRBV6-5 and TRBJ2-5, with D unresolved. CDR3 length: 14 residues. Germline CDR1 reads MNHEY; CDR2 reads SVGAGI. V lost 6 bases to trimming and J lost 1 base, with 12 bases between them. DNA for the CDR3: TGTGCCAGCAGCATGTCGAAACTCCAAGAGACCCAGTACTTC. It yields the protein CASSMSKLQETQYF.

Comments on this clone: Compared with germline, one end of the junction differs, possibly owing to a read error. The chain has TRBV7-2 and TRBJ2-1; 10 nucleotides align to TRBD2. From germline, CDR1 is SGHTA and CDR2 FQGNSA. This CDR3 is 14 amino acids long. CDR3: CASSWASGRGEVVF. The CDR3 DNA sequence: TGTGCCAGCAGCTGGGCTAGCGGGAGAGGAGAGGTGGTCTTC. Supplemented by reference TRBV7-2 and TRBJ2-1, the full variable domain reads GAGVSQSPSNKVTEKGKDVELRCDPISGHTALYWYRQSLGQGLEFLIYFQGNSAPDKSGLPSDRFSAERTGGSVSTLTIQRTQQEDSAVYLCASSWASGRGEVVFGPGTRLTVL.

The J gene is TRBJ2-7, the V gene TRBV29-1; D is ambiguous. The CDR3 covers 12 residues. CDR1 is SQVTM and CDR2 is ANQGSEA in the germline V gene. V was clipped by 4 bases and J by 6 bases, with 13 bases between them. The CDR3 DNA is TGCAGCGTTGGACTCTCCCTCGGCGAGCAGTACTTC. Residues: CSVGLSLGEQYF.

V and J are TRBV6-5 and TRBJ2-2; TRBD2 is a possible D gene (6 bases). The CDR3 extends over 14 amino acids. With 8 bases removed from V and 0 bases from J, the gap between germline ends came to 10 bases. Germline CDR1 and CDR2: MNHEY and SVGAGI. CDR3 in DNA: TGTGCCAGCGGAGGGCAATCGAACACCGGGGAGCTGTTTTTT. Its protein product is CASGGQSNTGELFF.

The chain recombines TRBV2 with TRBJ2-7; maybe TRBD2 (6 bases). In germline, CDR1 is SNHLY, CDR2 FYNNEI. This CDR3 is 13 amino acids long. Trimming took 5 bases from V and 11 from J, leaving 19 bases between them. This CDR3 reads CASSWARGGGKYF. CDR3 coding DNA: TGTGCCAGCAGTTGGGCTCGGGGCGGCGGGAAGTACTTC. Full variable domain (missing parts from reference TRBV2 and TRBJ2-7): EPEVTQTPSHQVTQMGQEVILRCVPISNHLYFYWYRQILGQKVEFLVSFYNNEISEKSEIFDDQFSVERPDGSNFTLKIRSTKLEDSAMYFCASSWARGGGKYFGPGTRLTVT.

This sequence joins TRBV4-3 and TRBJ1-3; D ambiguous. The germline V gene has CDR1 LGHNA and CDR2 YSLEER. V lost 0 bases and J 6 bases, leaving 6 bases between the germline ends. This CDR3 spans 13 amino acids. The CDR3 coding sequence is TGCGCCAGCAGCCAAGAATTAAAAAACACCATATATTTT. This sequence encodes CASSQELKNTIYF.

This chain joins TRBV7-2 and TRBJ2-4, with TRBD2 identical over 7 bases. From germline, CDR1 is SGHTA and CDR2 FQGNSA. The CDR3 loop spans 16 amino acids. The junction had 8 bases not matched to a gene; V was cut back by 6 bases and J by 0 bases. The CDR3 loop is CASSTAGGLAKNIQYF. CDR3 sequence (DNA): TGTGCCAGCAGTACCGCCGGGGGGTTAGCCAAAAACATTCAGTACTTC.